One sample yielded the 3 T cell receptor beta chains listed below, sequenced in a study of blood T cell repertoires in COVID-19. Using immunoSEQ multiplex PCR, the repertoire was profiled, and TCRdb retains in-frame clones only, with some absent. In the table there are approximately 110,000 clones, around 86% of which are singletons. The sample taken for sequencing was peripheral blood. The receptors come from a man between 50 and 59 years old with acute or convalescent COVID-19.

This sequence joins TRBV6-5 and TRBJ2-1; D unresolved. This CDR3 has 15 residues. V dropped 5 bases and J dropped 3 bases, with 14 bases sitting between them. The germline V gene has CDR1 MNHEY and CDR2 SVGAGI. As DNA, the CDR3 is TGTGCCAGCAGTCCCCGCCCGGGTAGCTACAATGAGCAGTTCTTC. Translating it yields CASSPRPGSYNEQFF.

The chain uses TRBV7-3 and TRBJ1-6; D possibly corresponds to TRBD1 (5 bases). V dropped 5 bases and J dropped 7 bases, with 15 bases sitting between them. CDR3 length: 15 amino acids. In germline, CDR1 is SGHTA, CDR2 FQGTGA. Here the CDR3 reads CASSPTAGGNSPLHF. In DNA form, the CDR3 reads TGTGCCAGCAGCCCCACCGCGGGGGGGAATTCACCCCTCCACTTT.

The CDR3, as DNA: TGTGCCAGCAGCTTAATACGGGGAGACTATGGCTACACCTTC. Residues: CASSLIRGDYGYTF. The rearrangement links TRBV7-2 to TRBJ1-2; D uncertain. Trimming took 2 bases from V and 3 from J, leaving 10 bases between them. This CDR3 comprises 14 residues. CDR1 is SGHTA and CDR2 is FQGNSA in the germline V gene.